This record covers a single T cell receptor beta chain. The sample originates from a study of T cell changes during pregnancy in multiple sclerosis. TCRdb keeps only in-frame clones here, not all; method: immunoSEQ multiplex PCR. The sample includes some 50,000 clones, 75% to 95% of them seen just once. V gave up 4 bases and J gave up 5 bases; unmatched junction bases: 12. This CDR3 spans 16 amino acids. Germline CDR1 is SGDLS and CDR2 is YYNGEE. The source of this sequence is a female donor with multiple sclerosis, enrolled in a pregnancy study. This chain uses TRBV9 with TRBJ2-3; 8 bases agree with TRBD1. This specimen consisted of CD8+ T cells from peripheral blood mononuclear cells, obtained in the second trimester of pregnancy. The CDR3 sequence: CASSPPRDRGQDTQYF. DNA of the CDR3: TGTGCCAGCAGCCCCCCAAGAGACAGGGGTCAAGATACGCAGTATTTT.